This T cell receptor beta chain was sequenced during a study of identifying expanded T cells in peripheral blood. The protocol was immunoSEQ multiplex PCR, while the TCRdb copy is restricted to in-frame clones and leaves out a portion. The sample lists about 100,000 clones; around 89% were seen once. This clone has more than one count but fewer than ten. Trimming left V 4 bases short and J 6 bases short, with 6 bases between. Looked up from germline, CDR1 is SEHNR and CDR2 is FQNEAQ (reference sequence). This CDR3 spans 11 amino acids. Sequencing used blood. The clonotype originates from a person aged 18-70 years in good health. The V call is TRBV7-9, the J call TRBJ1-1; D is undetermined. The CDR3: CASSSVSEAFF. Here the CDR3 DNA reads TGTGCCAGCAGCTCCGTCTCTGAAGCTTTCTTT.